This TCR beta chain was sequenced for a study of T cells in Graves' hyperthyroidism and ophthalmopathy (dated by TCRdb to between 2018 and 2021). Turning to the overall study: Peripheral blood samples were taken at the time of initial diagnosis, prior to any treatment. To identify TCR V-J signatures that set the groups apart, the researchers used a discovery cohort of about a hundred patients, made up of around 42 with Graves' ophthalmopathy and about 60 with stable Graves' hyperthyroidism. The roughly 99 discovery patients were divided at random into training and test sets in a 7:3 ratio. In addition, the study compared T-cell repertoires in thyroid tissue and in blood from about six Graves' hyperthyroidism patients. TCR Vbeta CDR3 sequencing of 120 to 150 peripheral blood samples (roughly 41 ophthalmopathy, 75 to 80 hyperthyroidism and about 17 progressor patients) is reported in the paper. After sampling, hyperthyroidism patients received methimazole starting at 30 mg daily, and ophthalmopathy patients received high-dose intravenous methylprednisolone. Prospective prediction of ophthalmopathy was tested in an independent validation cohort consisting of under 20 hyperthyroidism patients and 17 patients who later progressed to ophthalmopathy. Results the study describes overall, beyond this receptor: In validation, the model predicted progression to ophthalmopathy a median of approximately 6.6 months before onset, with about 71% sensitivity and nearly 75% specificity. Most expanded thyroid clonotypes (frequency above 0.001) were also detected in blood, suggesting blood repertoires may reflect thyroid immune responses. Sample size was not statistically predetermined, and investigators were not blinded to group allocation. Ophthalmopathy was separated from stable hyperthyroidism by a 13 V-J signature model, with approximately 86% sensitivity and roughly 81% specificity obtained in cross-validation and 80%/75% obtained in testing.

Concerning this clonotype itself: The target of this receptor is not known. No base qualities exist here, and no much larger clone lies one base off it.

The TCR beta CDR3 regions were amplified from the RNA transcripts. The TCR CDR3 was subjected to a first round of RT-PCR using the HTBI primer set and the Qiagen OneStep RT-PCR kit. A second multiplex PCR round built the libraries, followed by size selection and purification. Paired-end sequencing of the libraries was performed with 100 bp reads on an Illumina HiSeq2000. From the authors' description of their analysis: SOAPnuke was used to process the raw data, removing reads that contained adapters or uncalled bases, had a mean Phred below 15, or lacked an exact match to the constant primer or identifier. COPE v1.2.5 was used to merge high-quality paired reads, and clonotypes were defined as unique nucleotide sequences. MiTCR v1.1 was used to align clonotypes to the IMGT TRBV, TRBD and TRBJ reference segments. The analysis included only V-J combinations with a frequency above 0.0001, which together covered more than 98% of the repertoires. A TCS score was defined as the ratio of F50 (clonal expansion) to E x V (chaos), with BLOSUM62-based TCRdist applied between CDR3 peptides within each V-J. Welch's t-statistics and random forest reduced roughly 540 V-J features to 13, which were used in a naive Bayes classifier (R e1071). TCRdb itself trimmed the public reads at Q25 with fastp, ran MiXCR and retained productive beta chains. Each record represents a unique CDR3 protein, reported with the most common genes and DNA among its rows. TCRdb, not the authors, supplied the V and J calls. The sample profile shows some 600,000 distinct CDR3 sequences; over 11% of them were found once. 5.8% of the sample rests with the top ten.

The CDR3 numbers 15 residues from cysteine through phenylalanine. Just CDR3 DNA is preserved here, 45 bases in frame from base 1. Based on the germline V gene (reference sequence), the CDR1 and CDR2 sequences are LNHDA and SQIVND. Relative to germline, V is missing 6 bases and J is missing 6 bases, with 9 bases of the junction outside any gene match. The hyperthyroidism patients were between 18 and 65 years old and newly diagnosed, with a disease duration of less than 2 months. Exclusion was applied to patients with uncontrolled infections, other autoimmune diseases, pregnancy or lactation. Diagnoses were established on the basis of clinical symptoms, serum thyroxine and TRAb, thyroid ultrasound, and orbital computed tomography. Blood from progressor patients was drawn when they were first diagnosed with hyperthyroidism, before any ophthalmopathy symptoms appeared. Ficoll-Paque density gradient centrifugation was used to isolate PBMCs from 8.5 to 10 ml of fresh peripheral blood. Progressor patients were initially diagnosed with Graves' hyperthyroidism and developed ophthalmopathy during follow-up. Total RNA was extracted with Trizol reagent, and quality was checked on an Agilent 2100 Bioanalyzer.

Specimen: blood. The sequence links TRBV19 to TRBJ1-5, and 9 bases in between align with TRBD1. The sequence came from a woman aged 25 to 39 with Graves' hyperthyroidism that later progressed to Graves' ophthalmopathy. In nucleotides, the sequence is TGTGCCAGTAGATACGACAGGGGGGGAGGTCAGCCCCAGCATTTT. It is translated as CASRYDRGGGQPQHF. Reference TRBV19 and TRBJ1-5 proteins supply the regions before and after the CDR3; the full variable domain is: DGGITQSPKYLFRKEGQNVTLSCEQNLNHDAMYWYRQDPGQGLRLIYYSQIVNDFQKGDIAEGYSVSREKKESFPLTVTSAQKNPTAFYLCASRYDRGGGQPQHFGDGTRLSIL.